This record covers a single T cell receptor (beta chain). What it binds is not known. Every patient relapsed after autologous stem cell transplantation, and brentuximab vedotin exposure varied. Produced via immunoSEQ multiplex PCR; TCRdb's table is partial and in-frame only. The sample shows roughly 16,000 clones, roughly 84% of them seen only once. The data were taken from a study of PD-1 blockade in classical Hodgkin lymphoma. Study outcomes and limitations: Newly diagnosed patients reportedly had lower baseline TCR diversity than healthy donors. Any patient who commenced nivolumab under 1 year after ASCT was excluded.

V lost 4 bases and J lost 5; bases outside the gene matches: 6. The germline CDR1 and CDR2 sequences are WNHNN and SYGVQD (reference sequence). CDR3 length: 15 amino acids. The clonotype comes from a human donor with classical Hodgkin lymphoma. This chain joins TRBV10-1 and TRBJ2-1, with 9 bases matching TRBD2. The sample consisted of peripheral blood mononuclear cells (PBMCs), taken before the second cycle of nivolumab. CDR3 coding DNA: TGCGCCAGCAGTGGCTCTAGCGGGACCGACAATGAGCAGTTCTTC. Its protein is CASSGSSGTDNEQFF.